The 2 T cell receptor beta chains below were found in one sample sequenced in a study of blood T cell repertoires in COVID-19. Using immunoSEQ multiplex PCR, the repertoire was profiled, and TCRdb retains in-frame clones only, with some absent. The sample consists of some 96,000 clones, roughly nine tenths of them appearing once. Sequenced sample: peripheral blood. The receptors shown here come from a man aged 45 to 65 with active COVID-19.

This sequence joins TRBV4-2 and TRBJ1-2; 7 nucleotides agree with TRBD1. Germline V gives CDR1 LGHNA, CDR2 YNFKEQ. The CDR3 length is 17 residues. Unmatched junction bases numbered 12, after V lost 0 bases and J lost 5 bases. The CDR3 nucleotides are TGTGCCAGCAGCCAAGACCCAGACAGGGTTCAAGGGTATGGCTACACCTTC. Translation: CASSQDPDRVQGYGYTF.

The chain employs TRBV7-8 and TRBJ2-4, with 8 bases aligning to TRBD1. J gave up 8 bases and V 5 bases, and 29 bases lay outside the gene matches. This CDR3 region has 21 residues. CDR1 is SGHVS, CDR2 FQNEAQ, per germline. The CDR3 loop reads CASSPKLVGAGTGLNKDIQYF. In DNA, the CDR3 is TGTGCCAGCAGCCCGAAGCTTGTTGGTGCCGGGACAGGATTAAATAAAGACATTCAGTACTTC.